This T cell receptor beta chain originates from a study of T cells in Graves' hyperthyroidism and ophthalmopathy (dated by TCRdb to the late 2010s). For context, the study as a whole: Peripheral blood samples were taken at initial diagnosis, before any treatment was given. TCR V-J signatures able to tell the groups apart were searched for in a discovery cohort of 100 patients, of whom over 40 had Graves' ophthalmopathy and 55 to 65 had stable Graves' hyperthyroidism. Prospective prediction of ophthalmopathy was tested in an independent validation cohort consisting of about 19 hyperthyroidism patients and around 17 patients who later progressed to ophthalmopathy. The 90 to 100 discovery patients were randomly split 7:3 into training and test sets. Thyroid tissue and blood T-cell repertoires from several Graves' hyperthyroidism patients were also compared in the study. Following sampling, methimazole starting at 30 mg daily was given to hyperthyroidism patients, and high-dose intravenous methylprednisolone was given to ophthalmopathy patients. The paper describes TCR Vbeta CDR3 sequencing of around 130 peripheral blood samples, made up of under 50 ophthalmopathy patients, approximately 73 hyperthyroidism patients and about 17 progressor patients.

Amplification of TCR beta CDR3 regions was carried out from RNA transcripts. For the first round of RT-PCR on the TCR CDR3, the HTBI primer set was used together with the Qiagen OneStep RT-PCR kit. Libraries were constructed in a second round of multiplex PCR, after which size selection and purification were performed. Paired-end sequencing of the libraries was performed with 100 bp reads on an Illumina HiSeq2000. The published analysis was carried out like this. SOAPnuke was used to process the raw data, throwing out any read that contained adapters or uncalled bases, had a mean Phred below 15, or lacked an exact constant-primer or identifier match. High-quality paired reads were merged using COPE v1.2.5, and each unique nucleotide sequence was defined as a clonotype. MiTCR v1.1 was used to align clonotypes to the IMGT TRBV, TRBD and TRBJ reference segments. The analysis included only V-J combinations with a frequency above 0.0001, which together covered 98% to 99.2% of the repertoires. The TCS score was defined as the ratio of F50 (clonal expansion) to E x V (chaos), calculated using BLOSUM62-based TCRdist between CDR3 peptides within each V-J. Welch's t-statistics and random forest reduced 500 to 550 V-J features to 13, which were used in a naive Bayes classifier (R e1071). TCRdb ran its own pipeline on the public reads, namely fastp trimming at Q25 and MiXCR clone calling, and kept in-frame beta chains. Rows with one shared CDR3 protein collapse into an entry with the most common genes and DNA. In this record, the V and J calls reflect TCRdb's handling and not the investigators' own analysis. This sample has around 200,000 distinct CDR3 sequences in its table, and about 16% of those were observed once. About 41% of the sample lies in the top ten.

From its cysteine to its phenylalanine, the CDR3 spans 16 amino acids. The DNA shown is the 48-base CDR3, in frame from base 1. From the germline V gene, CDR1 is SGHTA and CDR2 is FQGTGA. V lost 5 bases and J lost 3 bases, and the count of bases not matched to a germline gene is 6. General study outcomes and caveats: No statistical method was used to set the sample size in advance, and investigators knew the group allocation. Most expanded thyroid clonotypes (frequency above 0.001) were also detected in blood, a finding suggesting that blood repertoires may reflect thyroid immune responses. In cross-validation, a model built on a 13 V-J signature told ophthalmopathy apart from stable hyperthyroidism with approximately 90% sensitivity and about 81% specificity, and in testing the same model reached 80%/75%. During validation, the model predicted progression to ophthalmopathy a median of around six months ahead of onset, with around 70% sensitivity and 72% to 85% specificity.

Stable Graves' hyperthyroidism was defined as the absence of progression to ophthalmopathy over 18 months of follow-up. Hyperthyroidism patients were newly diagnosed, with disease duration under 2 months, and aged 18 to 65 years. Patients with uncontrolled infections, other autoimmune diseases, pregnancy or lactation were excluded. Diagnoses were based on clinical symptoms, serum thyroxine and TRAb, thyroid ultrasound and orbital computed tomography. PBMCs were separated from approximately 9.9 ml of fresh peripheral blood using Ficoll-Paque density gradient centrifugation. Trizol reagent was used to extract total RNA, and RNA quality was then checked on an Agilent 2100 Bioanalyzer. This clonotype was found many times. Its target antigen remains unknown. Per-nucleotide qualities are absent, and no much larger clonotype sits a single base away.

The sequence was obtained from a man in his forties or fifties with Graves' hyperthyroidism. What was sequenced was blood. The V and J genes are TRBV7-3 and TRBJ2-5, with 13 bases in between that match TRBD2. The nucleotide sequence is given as TGTGCCAGCAGCCCCGGGACTAGCGGGGCCGAAGAGACCCAGTACTTC. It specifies CASSPGTSGAEETQYF. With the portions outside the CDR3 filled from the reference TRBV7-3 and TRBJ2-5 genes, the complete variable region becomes GAGVSQTPSNKVTEKGKYVELRCDPISGHTALYWYRQSLGQGPEFLIYFQGTGAADDSGLPNDRFFAVRPEGSVSTLKIQRTERGDSAVYLCASSPGTSGAEETQYFGPGTRLLVL.